One and the same sample provided the 14 T cell receptor beta chains below, sequenced in a study of CD8 T cells in Susac syndrome. After extraction with the RNeasy kit, about 0.5 to 1 ug of the RNA was reverse transcribed using random hexamers. TCRdb itself ran the immunoSEQ multiplex PCR reads through MiXCR, one entry per CDR3 protein. The profile shows about 430,000 distinct CDR3 sequences, more than 80% of them singletons. Sample: CD8+ T cells from PBMCs. All receptors derive from a human donor with multiple sclerosis.

The chain uses TRBV4-2 and TRBJ2-7; D might be TRBD2 (6 bases). Deletions cut 1 base from V and 6 bases from J, with 22 bases between. Germline values: CDR1 LGHNA, CDR2 YNFKEQ. The length of the CDR3 is 17 residues. The DNA of the CDR3 is TGTGCCAGCAGCCAAGTTCCTGAGTCGCTAGCGTTAGTCGAGCAGTACTTC. Translating gives CASSQVPESLALVEQYF.

The chain uses TRBV24-1 and TRBJ2-1; a weak D match, TRBD1 (6 bases). The V gene's germline CDR1 is KGHDR and CDR2 SFDVKD. V dropped 7 bases and J dropped 1 base, with 13 bases sitting between them. The CDR3 totals 15 residues. In DNA, the CDR3 is TGTGCCACCAGCTCAGGGGATGTATCCTACAATGAGCAGTTCTTC. This translates into CATSSGDVSYNEQFF.

This rearrangement joins TRBV5-1 to TRBJ1-4, with 7 positions matching TRBD1. The junction had 6 bases not matched to a gene; V was cut back by 0 bases and J by 4 bases. This CDR3 spans 16 amino acids. Germline V gene sequence: CDR1 SGHRS, CDR2 YFSETQ. CDR3 nucleotides: TGCGCCAGCAGCTTGGGACAGGGTGGGAATAATGAAAAACTGTTTTTT. Its protein is CASSLGQGGNNEKLFF.

The rearrangement uses TRBV14 and TRBJ1-1; D might be TRBD1 (6 bases). Trimming stripped 6 bases from V and 9 bases from J, with 17 bases between. The CDR3 covers 13 residues. Per germline, CDR1 SGHDN and CDR2 FVKESK. The chain's CDR3 is CASRDSGTSKAFF. Here the CDR3 DNA reads TGTGCCAGCAGGGACAGTGGTACTTCTAAAGCTTTCTTT.

CDR3 nucleotide sequence: TGTGCCAGCAGTGAGAGCGGGGGGGCCACAGATACGCAGTATTTT. Translating it yields CASSESGGATDTQYF. The chain couples TRBV6-1 to TRBJ2-3, with TRBD2 matching 10 bases. CDR1 MNHNS and CDR2 SASEGT come from the germline V gene. The V and J ends lost 3 bases and 2 bases, in that order; junction bases with no gene match: 2. The CDR3 spans 15 residues.

This chain uses TRBV19 with TRBJ1-1, with TRBD1 matching 9 bases. Germline CDR1 LNHDA, CDR2 SQIVND (reference sequence). Losses at the gene ends were 4 bases for V and 9 bases for J; bases not matched to a gene: 12. The CDR3 runs to 15 residues. In nucleotides, the CDR3 is TGTGCCAGTAGTACCCCTGGACAGGGGAAGGCCAAAGCTTTCTTT. Its translation: CASSTPGQGKAKAFF.

This rearrangement joins TRBV4-1 to TRBJ1-2; weak D call: TRBD1 (5 bases). The CDR3 is 14 residues long. Looked up from germline, CDR1 is MGHRA and CDR2 is YSYEKL. V was clipped by 1 base and J by 4 bases, with 10 bases between them. CDR3 bases: TGCGCCAGCAGCCAAGTGGGGCTTATCTATGGCTACACCTTC. Protein sequence: CASSQVGLIYGYTF.

The chain recombines TRBV28 with TRBJ1-5, with 10 bases identical to TRBD1. In germline, CDR1 is MDHEN, CDR2 SYDVKM. The CDR3 has 15 residues. The junction had 6 bases not matched to a gene; V was cut back by 7 bases and J by 3 bases. CDR3 DNA: TGTGCCAGCACCGAGACAGGGGGCAACAATCAGCCCCAGCATTTT. This encodes CASTETGGNNQPQHF.

This sequence joins TRBV28 and TRBJ1-1; the D gene is possibly TRBD1 (5 bases). With 2 bases removed from V and 0 bases from J, the gap between germline ends came to 10 bases. Germline V gene lookup returns CDR1 MDHEN and CDR2 SYDVKM. This CDR3 is 15 amino acids long. CDR3 loop: CASSLRGTLNTEAFF. The CDR3 bases are TGTGCCAGCAGTTTACGCGGGACGTTGAACACTGAAGCTTTCTTT. Full variable domain (outside the CDR3, taken from reference TRBV28 and TRBJ1-1): DVKVTQSSRYLVKRTGEKVFLECVQDMDHENMFWYRQDPGLGLRLIYFSYDVKMKEKGDIPEGYSVSREKKERFSLILESASTNQTSMYLCASSLRGTLNTEAFFGQGTRLTVV.

V and J are TRBV19 and TRBJ1-1, with 9 bases lining up with TRBD1. Trimming took 8 bases from V and 4 from J; bases not matched to a gene: 8. Germline assignment: CDR1 LNHDA and CDR2 SQIVND (reference sequence). CDR3 length: 14 residues. The CDR3 is CASCEQGAFTEAFF. CDR3 sequence (DNA): TGTGCCAGTTGTGAACAGGGGGCGTTCACTGAAGCTTTCTTT.

The rearrangement uses TRBV6-5 and TRBJ1-1; D gene ambiguous. Trimming stripped 0 bases from V and 1 base from J, with 9 bases between. This CDR3 region has 15 residues. CDR1 and CDR2 (germline): MNHEY, SVGAGI. The CDR3 DNA is TGTGCCAGCAGTTACTCAGCGGATTCGAACACTGAAGCTTTCTTT. It yields the protein CASSYSADSNTEAFF.

This clonotype was counted only a few times. The chain carries TRBV6-1 and TRBJ2-7; D perhaps matches TRBD1 (6 bases). The CDR3 is made up of 13 amino acids. V was trimmed by 6 bases and J by 3 bases, leaving 12 bases between them. The germline V gene encodes CDR1 MNHNS and CDR2 SASEGT. Here the CDR3 DNA reads TGTGCCAGCAGCCCGACAGGATTCTACGAGCAGTACTTC. This translates into CASSPTGFYEQYF.

This chain uses TRBV5-1 with TRBJ1-2, with 12 bases fitting TRBD1. There are 16 residues in the CDR3. V gave up 5 bases and J gave up 4 bases; unmatched junction bases: 9. CDR1 and CDR2 from the germline V gene are SGHRS and YFSETQ. The CDR3 nucleotides read TGCGCCAGCAGGAAGCCGGGACAGGGGGCTACCTATGGCTACACCTTC. It codes for CASRKPGQGATYGYTF.

The chain carries TRBV29-1 and TRBJ2-2, with D perhaps TRBD2 (6 bases). The V end was cut by 8 bases, the J end by 4 bases, with 23 bases between. Germline V gives CDR1 SQVTM, CDR2 ANQGSEA. CDR3 length: 16 residues. CDR3 in DNA: TGCAGCCTATTCCCCGGGAGCCGGGCCGGCACCGGGGAGCTGTTTTTT. It encodes CSLFPGSRAGTGELFF.